The 15 T cell receptor beta chains given below trace back to one sample, sequenced in a study of blood T cells in healthy people across ages. Together with a sample-barcoded 5' primer, a J-beta primer mix was included in a second PCR lasting roughly 7 to 11 cycles. TCRdb re-derived calls from the 5' RACE reads in MiXCR, one entry per CDR3 protein. The sample records under 2,000,000 distinct CDR3 sequences, about 50% being singletons. Sequenced: blood. All receptors come from a woman aged 40 to 50 in good health.

On this clonotype: A much larger clone differs by one base, so this may be a read error. V is TRBV7-8 and J is TRBJ2-5; D gene unclear. V was clipped by 7 bases and J by 3 bases, with 6 bases between them. Germline V gives CDR1 SGHVS, CDR2 FQNEAQ. The length of the CDR3 is 11 residues. CDR3 in amino acids: CASTWEETQYF. DNA of the CDR3: TGTGCCAGCACCTGGGAAGAGACCCAGTACTTC.

The genes are TRBV7-9 and TRBJ2-5, with TRBD2 as a possible D gene (5 bases). CDR3 length: 17 amino acids. V lost 0 bases and J 7 bases, leaving 21 bases between the germline ends. Germline CDR1 SEHNR, CDR2 FQNEAQ (reference sequence). CDR3 DNA sequence: TGTGCCAGCAGCTTAGCGCTCGGAGGCCAGGCCTTGGTGACCCAGTACTTC. This sequence encodes CASSLALGGQALVTQYF.

This chain uses TRBV9 with TRBJ2-7, with 7 bases identical to TRBD2. The CDR3 sequence is 15 residues long. Trimming cost V 0 bases and J 7 bases; bases outside gene matches: 10. The germline V gene encodes CDR1 SGDLS and CDR2 YYNGEE. In DNA form, the CDR3 reads TGTGCCAGCAGCGTAGAGCGGGGCGGCTACAATGAGCAGTACTTC. It encodes CASSVERGGYNEQYF.

This chain connects TRBV6-5 to TRBJ2-3; 11 bases align to TRBD1. CDR1 is MNHEY, CDR2 SVGAGI, per germline. Germline trimming cut 7 bases from V and 3 bases from J; bases unmatched to any gene: 6. CDR3 length equals 15 residues. For the CDR3, the DNA is TGTGCCAGCACCCAGGACAGGGGGCTAACAGATACGCAGTATTTT. It is translated as CASTQDRGLTDTQYF.

In this sample, this clonotype turned up a few times. The chain uses TRBV4-1 and TRBJ1-5; 7 bases line up with TRBD1. The CDR3 is made up of 14 amino acids. J gave up 4 bases and V 4 bases, and 4 bases lay outside the gene matches. Germline CDR1 is MGHRA and CDR2 is YSYEKL. The CDR3, as DNA: TGCGCCAGCAGCCTAGGACAGGAAAATCAGCCCCAGCATTTT. Translating gives CASSLGQENQPQHF.

This chain joins TRBV5-1 and TRBJ2-1, with 9 bases identical to TRBD1. V lost 4 bases and J lost 8; bases outside the gene matches: 7. The CDR3 length is 14 residues. Germline V lookup: CDR1 SGHRS, CDR2 YFSETQ. This chain's CDR3 is CASSPDRGTYEQFF. In DNA form, the CDR3 reads TGCGCCAGCAGCCCGGACAGGGGAACCTATGAGCAGTTCTTC.

The V and J genes are TRBV11-2 and TRBJ2-7, with D possibly matching TRBD1 (6 bases). Trimming pared 5 bases from V and 0 bases from J, leaving 17 bases between. Germline CDR1 reads SGHAT; CDR2 reads FQNNGV. This CDR3 has 16 residues. Here the CDR3 DNA reads TGTGCCAGCAGCAGATTAACAGGGTCCCTCTCCTACGAGCAGTACTTC. Translation gives CASSRLTGSLSYEQYF.

The CDR3 DNA reads as TGCAGTGCTATACACCGAGCGGGGGTGTTTCATGAGCAGTTCTTC. Protein sequence: CSAIHRAGVFHEQFF. The chain recombines TRBV20-1 with TRBJ2-1, with TRBD2 matching over 8 bases. In germline, CDR1 is DFQATT, CDR2 SNEGSKA (reference sequence). The trim removed 4 bases at V and 8 bases at J, leaving 13 bases unmatched. This CDR3 region has 15 residues.

This clonotype was counted a single time. V and J are TRBV7-2 and TRBJ1-1; D is ambiguous. Trimming removed 5 bases from V and 8 bases from J, with 12 bases in between. The germline gives CDR1 SGHTA, CDR2 FQGNSA. This CDR3 comprises 12 residues. CDR3: CASSLDRREAFF. In nucleotides, the CDR3 is TGTGCCAGCAGCCTCGACCGTCGCGAAGCTTTCTTT.

This chain links TRBV18 with TRBJ2-6, with unresolved D. V was shortened by 2 bases and J by 0 bases, with 8 bases between the two germline ends. This CDR3 is built from 16 residues. In germline, CDR1 is KGHSH, CDR2 LQKENI. The CDR3 sequence is CASSPSFSSGANVLTF. CDR3 in DNA: TGTGCCAGCTCACCAAGTTTTAGCTCTGGGGCCAACGTCCTGACTTTC.

V gene TRBV10-3 combines with J gene TRBJ2-3; 7 bases align to TRBD1. CDR3 size: 14 residues. Germline loops: CDR1 ENHRY, CDR2 SYGVKD. The trim removed 11 bases at V and 2 bases at J, leaving 10 bases unmatched. The DNA for the CDR3 is TGTGCCTTCCAACCCGGGACAGACACAGATACGCAGTATTTT. Encoded protein: CAFQPGTDTDTQYF.

This clonotype was seen only a few times. The chain links TRBV9 to TRBJ2-1, with D perhaps TRBD2 (7 bases). The V gene's germline CDR1 is SGDLS and CDR2 YYNGEE. This CDR3 is 16 amino acids long. V dropped 4 bases and J dropped 7 bases, with 21 bases sitting between them. The CDR3 DNA sequence: TGTGCCAGCAGCTCCCCAATAATAGGGGGGGGTAATGAGCAGTTCTTC. Translation: CASSSPIIGGGNEQFF.

The rearrangement uses TRBV3-1 and TRBJ1-2; tentative D call: TRBD1 (5 bases). The germline gives CDR1 LGHDT, CDR2 YNNKEL (reference sequence). The CDR3 spans 16 residues. Trimming removed 4 bases at V and 8 bases at J, with 23 bases between. Here the CDR3 reads CASSRGAGPFLRGYTF. CDR3 in DNA: TGTGCCAGCAGCCGGGGAGCAGGGCCCTTCCTTAGGGGCTACACCTTC.

This clonotype occurred many times. One junction end does not reproduce the germline sequence, and a read error may be involved. The chain uses TRBV5-1 and TRBJ2-7; 10 nucleotides align to TRBD1. The germline V gene encodes CDR1 SGHRS and CDR2 YFSETQ. The CDR3 is 14 amino acids. The CDR3 DNA is TGTGCCAGCAGCTTCGGGACAGGGGCCTACGAGCAGTACTTC. Translating gives CASSFGTGAYEQYF.

The chain links TRBV27 to TRBJ1-2; D perhaps matches TRBD1 (5 bases). Trimming cost V 6 bases and J 8 bases, with 13 bases left between them. The length of the CDR3 is 12 residues. CDR1 and CDR2 (germline): MNHEY, SMNVEV (reference sequence). This CDR3 reads CASRPLEGGYTF. CDR3 nucleotide sequence: TGTGCCAGCAGACCTCTCGAGGGGGGCTACACCTTC.